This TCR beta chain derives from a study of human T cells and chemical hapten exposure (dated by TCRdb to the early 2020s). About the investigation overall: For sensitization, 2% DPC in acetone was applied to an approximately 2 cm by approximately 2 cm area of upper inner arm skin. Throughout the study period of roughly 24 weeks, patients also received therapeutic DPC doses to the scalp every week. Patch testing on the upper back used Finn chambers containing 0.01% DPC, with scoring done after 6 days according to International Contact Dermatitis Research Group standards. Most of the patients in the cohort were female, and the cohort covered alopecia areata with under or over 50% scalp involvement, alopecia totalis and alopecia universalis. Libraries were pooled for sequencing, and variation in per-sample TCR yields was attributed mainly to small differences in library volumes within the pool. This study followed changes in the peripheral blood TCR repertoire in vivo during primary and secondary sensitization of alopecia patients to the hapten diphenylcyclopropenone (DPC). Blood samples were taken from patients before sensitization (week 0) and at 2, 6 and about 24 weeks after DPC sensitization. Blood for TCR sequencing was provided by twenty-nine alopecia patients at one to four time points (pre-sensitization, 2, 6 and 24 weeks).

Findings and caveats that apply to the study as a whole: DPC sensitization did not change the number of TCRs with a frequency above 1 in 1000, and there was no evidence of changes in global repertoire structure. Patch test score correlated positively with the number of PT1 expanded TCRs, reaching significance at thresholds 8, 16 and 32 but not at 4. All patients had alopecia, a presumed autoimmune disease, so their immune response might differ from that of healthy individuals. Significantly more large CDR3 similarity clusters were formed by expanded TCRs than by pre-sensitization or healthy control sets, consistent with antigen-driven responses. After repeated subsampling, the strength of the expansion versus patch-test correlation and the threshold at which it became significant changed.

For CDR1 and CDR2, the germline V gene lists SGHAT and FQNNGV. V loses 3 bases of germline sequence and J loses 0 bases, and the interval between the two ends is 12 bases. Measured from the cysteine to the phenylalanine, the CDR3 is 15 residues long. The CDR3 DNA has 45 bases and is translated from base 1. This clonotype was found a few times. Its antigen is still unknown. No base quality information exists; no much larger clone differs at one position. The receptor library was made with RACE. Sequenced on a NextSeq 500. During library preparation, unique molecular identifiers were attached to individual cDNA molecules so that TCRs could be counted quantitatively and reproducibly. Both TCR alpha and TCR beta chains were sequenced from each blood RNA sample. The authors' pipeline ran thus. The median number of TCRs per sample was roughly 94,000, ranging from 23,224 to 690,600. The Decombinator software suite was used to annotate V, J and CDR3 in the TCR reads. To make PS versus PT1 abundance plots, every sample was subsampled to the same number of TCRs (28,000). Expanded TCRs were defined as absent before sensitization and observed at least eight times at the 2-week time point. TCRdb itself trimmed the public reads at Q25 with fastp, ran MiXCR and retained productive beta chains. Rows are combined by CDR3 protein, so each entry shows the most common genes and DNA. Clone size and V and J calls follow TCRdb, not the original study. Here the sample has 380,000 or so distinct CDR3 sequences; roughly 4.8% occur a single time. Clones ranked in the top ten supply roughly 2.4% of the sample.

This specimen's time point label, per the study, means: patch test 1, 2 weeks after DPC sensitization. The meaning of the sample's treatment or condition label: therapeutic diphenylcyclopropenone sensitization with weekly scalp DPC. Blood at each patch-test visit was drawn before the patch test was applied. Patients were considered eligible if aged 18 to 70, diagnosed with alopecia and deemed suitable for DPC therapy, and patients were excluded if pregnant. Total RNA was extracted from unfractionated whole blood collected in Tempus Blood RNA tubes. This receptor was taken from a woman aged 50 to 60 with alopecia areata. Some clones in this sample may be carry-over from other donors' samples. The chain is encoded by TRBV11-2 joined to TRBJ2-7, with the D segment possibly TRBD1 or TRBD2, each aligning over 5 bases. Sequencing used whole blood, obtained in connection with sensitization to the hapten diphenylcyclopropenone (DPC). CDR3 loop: CASSFGTASSYEQYF. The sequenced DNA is TGTGCCAGCAGCTTCGGGACGGCCAGCTCCTACGAGCAGTACTTC. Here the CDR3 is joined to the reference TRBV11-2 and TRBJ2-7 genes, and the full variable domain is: EAGVAQSPRYKIIEKRQSVAFWCNPISGHATLYWYQQILGQGPKLLIQFQNNGVVDDSQLPKDRFSAERLKGVDSTLKIQPAKLEDSAVYLCASSFGTASSYEQYFGPGTRLTVT.